The rows below give T cell receptor beta chains drawn from one sample of a study of blood T cell repertoires in COVID-19. Using immunoSEQ multiplex PCR, the repertoire was profiled, and TCRdb retains in-frame clones only, with some absent. The sample lists about 170,000 clones, approximately 86% occurring once. The sequenced material came from peripheral blood. The receptors were gathered from an elderly woman with COVID-19, enrolled during active disease. Both conserved end residues are part of each CDR3. The order of the fields is J gene, V gene, CDR3 protein.

>TRBJ1-2|TRBV6-2/TRBV6-3
CASSPKTGPTVYGYTF
>TRBJ1-6|TRBV15
CATKQGNYNSPLHF
>TRBJ2-7|TRBV9
CASSGGGREGSNEQYF
>TRBJ1-2|TRBV4-3
CASSQGGAGLSNYGYTF
>TRBJ1-1|TRBV28
CASSLSGGTEAFF
>TRBJ1-1|TRBV4-1
CASSQNQGVNTEAFF
>TRBJ1-1|TRBV7-2
CASSSLGGPSGTEAFF
>TRBJ2-1|TRBV7-9
CASRRQGNGEEQFF
>TRBJ1-5|TRBV6-5
CASTGGPGSNQPQHF
>TRBJ2-2|TRBV18
CASSPPSHRVTGELFF
>TRBJ1-4|TRBV19
CASNGFTGGANEKLFF
>TRBJ2-7|TRBV11-2
CASSLVAGGRGEQYF
>TRBJ2-2|TRBV19
CASSRSGTVNTGELFF
>TRBJ2-7|TRBV5-6
CASSPGETSYEQYF
>TRBJ2-1|TRBV9
CASSDSSGELRQQFF
>TRBJ1-5|TRBV19
CASSIGGNSNQPQHF
>TRBJ1-4|TRBV2
CASRRNEKLFF
>TRBJ2-2|TRBV19
CASSIGGNTGELFF
>TRBJ1-5|TRBV12-3/TRBV12-4
CASRIGEGQSQHF
>TRBJ1-1|TRBV5-1
CASSSQGLVGNTEAFF
>TRBJ2-1|TRBV7-9
CASSFRLAKNNEQFF
>TRBJ2-3|TRBV9
CASSVTPDRALTDTQYF
>TRBJ2-1|TRBV9
CASSVGRGVGYNEQFF
>TRBJ2-1|TRBV3-1/TRBV3-2
CASSPAGQRSYNEQFF
>TRBJ2-7|TRBV5-6
CASETSGRTYEQYF
>TRBJ2-1|TRBV3-1/TRBV3-2
CASSLGLAGSEQFF
>TRBJ1-5|TRBV19
CASSIGDTHNQPQHF
>TRBJ2-3|TRBV9
CASSVGDVGRRADTQYF
>TRBJ2-5|TRBV27
CASSVQGSYQETQYF
>TRBJ2-7|TRBV28
CASSPGQGNVHEQYF
>TRBJ1-1|TRBV14
CASSPRVGDLNTEAFF
>TRBJ2-1|TRBV20-1
CSASMTFGVNNEQFF
>TRBJ2-7|TRBV2
CASSGLAGTYEQYF
>TRBJ2-5|TRBV28
CASRTGTSGRQTQYF
>TRBJ2-3|TRBV29-1
CSVGGQGTDTQYF
>TRBJ1-1|TRBV7-8
CASSSPGQGNTEAFF
>TRBJ1-2|TRBV5-1
CASSNGGLNYGYTF
>TRBJ2-1|TRBV19
CASSIGAYNEQFF
>TRBJ2-1|TRBV9
CASSLGGGALKDEQFF
>TRBJ2-3|TRBV11-2
CASSPGLAGASTDTQYF
>TRBJ2-3|TRBV9
CASSVGGGRDTQYF
>TRBJ1-4|TRBV5-1
CASSPPSANEKLFF
>TRBJ1-2|TRBV6-5
CASRPGAGYGYTF
>TRBJ1-2|TRBV18
CASSPGQNYGYTF
>TRBJ2-3|TRBV24-1
CATSDPGQSTDTQYF
>TRBJ2-4|TRBV28
CASSFGQGAIKNIQYF
>TRBJ2-7|TRBV11-2
CASSPGRSSSYEQYF
>TRBJ1-1|TRBV7-9
CAGGAGRSNTEAFF
>TRBJ1-3|TRBV19
CASEHTTSGNTIYF
>TRBJ2-7|TRBV12-3/TRBV12-4
CASTQSLYEQYF
>TRBJ1-2|TRBV6-2/TRBV6-3
CASSSTGYYGYTF
>TRBJ1-2|TRBV13
CASSTSDRLNSNYGYTF